A single sample is the source of the 15 T cell receptor beta chains below, sequenced in a study of blood T cell repertoires in COVID-19. Clones were sequenced by immunoSEQ multiplex PCR, and TCRdb holds only the in-frame ones, with some missing. The sample carries some 150,000 clones, about 90% recorded once. Input material: peripheral blood. These receptors all stem from a man in his fifties or sixties with acute or convalescent COVID-19.

This clone was counted between two and nine times. This chain uses TRBV7-9 with TRBJ2-5; D is possibly TRBD2 (5 bases). Trimming removed 2 bases from V and 5 bases from J, with 12 bases in between. The CDR3 is 14 residues long. Germline V gene lookup returns CDR1 SEHNR and CDR2 FQNEAQ (reference sequence). Here the CDR3 DNA reads TGTGCCAGCAGCTTAACTAGAGGGCTGGAGACCCAGTACTTC. It translates to CASSLTRGLETQYF.

This clone was counted once. The chain combines TRBV5-8 with TRBJ2-1; TRBD1 matches 7 bases. The CDR3 consists of 15 residues. CDR1 SGHTS and CDR2 YDEGEE come from the germline V gene. The V segment lost 4 bases and the J segment 4 bases; nucleotides outside the gene matches: 8. Written as DNA, the CDR3 is TGTGCCAGCAGCCCGGGACAGCGACTTTACAATGAGCAGTTCTTC. It translates to CASSPGQRLYNEQFF.

This clone appeared once. The rearrangement links TRBV4-3 to TRBJ2-5; D gene unclear. The CDR3 loop spans 14 amino acids. V dropped 2 bases and J dropped 3 bases, with 10 bases sitting between them. Germline V lookup: CDR1 LGHNA, CDR2 YSLEER. This CDR3 reads CASSQNWQEETQYF. DNA for the CDR3: TGCGCCAGCAGCCAAAATTGGCAGGAAGAGACCCAGTACTTC.

This chain connects TRBV20-1 to TRBJ2-7; 10 positions agree with TRBD1. V lost 3 bases and J lost 4; bases outside the gene matches: 9. CDR1 and CDR2 (germline): DFQATT, SNEGSKA (reference sequence). This CDR3 comprises 15 residues. This CDR3 is CSASRRDRGFYEQYV. The CDR3 DNA follows: TGCAGTGCTAGTAGAAGGGACAGGGGATTTTACGAGCAGTACGTC.

The chain couples TRBV9 to TRBJ2-2, with TRBD1 as a possible D gene (5 bases). Germline loops: CDR1 SGDLS, CDR2 YYNGEE. This CDR3 has 14 amino acids. The germline V and J ends were trimmed by 0 bases and 6 bases, with 9 bases remaining between them. The CDR3 DNA sequence: TGTGCCAGCAGCGTAGTCCCAGGGCCCGGGGAGCTGTTTTTT. As protein: CASSVVPGPGELFF.

With regard to this clone: This sample includes further DNA sequences coding for the same CDR3. The chain couples TRBV9 to TRBJ1-5; D unresolved. V lost 0 bases and J lost 7, with 8 bases in between. The CDR3 has 13 residues. Per the germline V gene, CDR1 is SGDLS and CDR2 is YYNGEE. The CDR3 nucleotides read TGTGCCAGCAGCGTAGACGGGGAGCAGCCCCAGCATTTT. Translating it yields CASSVDGEQPQHF.

This chain connects TRBV6-5 to TRBJ1-5, with D maybe TRBD1 (6 bases). The CDR3 covers 15 residues. Germline V lookup: CDR1 MNHEY, CDR2 SVGAGI. Trimming removed 2 bases at V and 0 bases at J, with 8 bases between. The CDR3 coding sequence is TGTGCCAGCAGTTACGGACAGACTAGCAATCAGCCCCAGCATTTT. Protein sequence: CASSYGQTSNQPQHF.

This clone was seen more than once but under ten times. V gene TRBV7-9 combines with J gene TRBJ2-5; a possible D gene is TRBD2 (7 bases). The CDR3 spans 14 residues. Germline CDR1 reads SEHNR; CDR2 reads FQNEAQ (reference sequence). The V end lost 3 bases, the J end lost 5 bases, and 13 bases lay between the germline ends. The chain's CDR3 is CASSLTGGQETQYF. DNA for the CDR3: TGTGCCAGCAGCTTGACGGGGGGCCAGGAGACCCAGTACTTC. The full variable domain, completed using reference TRBV7-9 and TRBJ2-5, is DTGVSQNPRHKITKRGQNVTFRCDPISEHNRLYWYRQTLGQGPEFLTYFQNEAQLEKSRLLSDRFSAERPKGSFSTLEIQRTEQGDSAMYLCASSLTGGQETQYFGPGTRLLVL.

The J gene is TRBJ2-1, the V gene TRBV2; 8 positions match TRBD2. CDR1 and CDR2 from the germline V gene are SNHLY and FYNNEI. CDR3 length: 15 residues. The V segment lost 6 bases and the J segment 3 bases; nucleotides outside the gene matches: 7. CDR3: CASSRPGTSYNEQFF. In DNA form, the CDR3 reads TGTGCCAGCAGCCGACCGGGGACTAGCTACAATGAGCAGTTCTTC.

This chain links TRBV5-4 with TRBJ1-1; D not resolved. The CDR3 sequence is 14 residues long. Trimming took 1 base from V and 0 from J, leaving 7 bases between them. CDR1 is SGHNT, CDR2 YYREEE, per germline (reference sequence). The CDR3 DNA sequence: TGTGCCAGCAGCTTGTATCGTGTGAACACTGAAGCTTTCTTT. Translation gives CASSLYRVNTEAFF.

The gene calls are TRBV7-6 and TRBJ2-1; 9 positions agree with TRBD2. J lost 9 bases, V lost 7 bases, and 16 bases had no gene match. Per the germline V gene, CDR1 is SGHVS and CDR2 is FNYEAQ. The CDR3 loop spans 16 amino acids. CDR3 sequence reads: CASTQRRAGGSSEQFF. In nucleotides, the CDR3 is TGTGCCAGCACCCAACGTCGGGCGGGAGGGAGCAGTGAGCAGTTCTTC.

A word on this clone: Germline and junction disagree at one end, which may indicate a read error. The V call is TRBV7-7, the J call TRBJ2-2; TRBD1 matches at 8 bases. This CDR3 has 14 residues. The germline CDR1 and CDR2 sequences are SSHAT and FNYEAQ (reference sequence). The DNA for the CDR3 is TGTGCTAGCAGCTTGGACAGGGCAACCGGGGAGCTGTTTTTT. This encodes CASSLDRATGELFF.

In this sample, this clone turned up a few times. V usage is TRBV10-3 and J usage is TRBJ1-2; D might be TRBD1 (5 bases). The V end was cut by 0 bases, the J end by 2 bases, with 13 bases between. Germline CDR1 reads ENHRY; CDR2 reads SYGVKD. The CDR3 has 16 amino acids. CDR3 nucleotide sequence: TGTGCCATCAGTGAGTCGACGACAGATTCAAACTATGGCTACACCTTC. This codes for CAISESTTDSNYGYTF.

The rearrangement joins TRBV6-2 or TRBV6-3 to TRBJ1-1, with TRBD1 matching over 7 bases. CDR3 size: 14 residues. The junction had 4 bases not matched to a gene; V was cut back by 4 bases and J by 2 bases. Germline V gene data show CDR1 as MNHEY and CDR2 as SVGEGT. The CDR3 region has the DNA TGTGCCAGCAGTTGGGGACAGACAAACACTGAAGCTTTCTTT. Encoded protein: CASSWGQTNTEAFF.

Here the CDR3 reads CASSVEATVGNTIYF. The CDR3 DNA reads as TGTGCCAGCAGTGTCGAAGCCACCGTGGGAAACACCATATATTTT. The genes are TRBV6-4 and TRBJ1-3; D remains ambiguous. CDR3 length equals 15 residues. Per germline, CDR1 MRHNA and CDR2 SNTAGT. Trimming left V 4 bases short and J 4 bases short, with 14 bases between.